This T cell receptor beta chain was found in a study of blood T cells in healthy people across ages. CDR1 and CDR2 (germline): SQVTM, ANQGSEA. This CDR3 comprises 14 residues. V lost 5 bases to trimming and J lost 1 base; unmatched junction nucleotides: 7. Alongside a J-beta primer mix, a sample-barcoded 5' primer served in a second PCR lasting about 7 to 12 cycles. TCRdb ran MiXCR on the 5' RACE reads and lists one entry per CDR3 protein. Of 500,000 to 650,000 distinct CDR3 sequences detected, approximately 26% appear once; the ten largest clones hold 3% to 4%. Details on this clonotype: What it binds is not known.

Regarding the study as a whole: There was no known CMV status for donors, so expanded clonotype changes were possibly confounded.

Separately, the same data were catalogued under a study of T cells of mothers and their children.

The chain combines TRBV29-1 with TRBJ1-1; 7 positions match TRBD1. The sequencing input was blood. This receptor was identified in a boy between 2 and 15 years old in good health. This CDR3 is CSVSDRRTNTEAFF. Written as DNA, the CDR3 is TGCAGCGTTTCGGACAGGCGGACGAACACTGAAGCTTTCTTT.